Listed below are T cell receptor beta chains from one sample, sequenced in a study of beta chain features in type 1 diabetes. Produced via immunoSEQ multiplex PCR; TCRdb's table is partial and in-frame only. This sample has over 700,000 clones; 17% occur once, and the top ten carry 0.02% to 0.025%. Sequenced: naive CD4+ T cells from blood. The origin of the receptors is a woman in her late teens or twenties in good health. Both conserved end residues are part of each CDR3. Fields, in order: V gene, D gene, J gene, clone size, CDR3 DNA, CDR3 protein. D genes are given only for firm matches. Clone size is shown for a subset of rows, as once, few, many or a class of expanded clone.

>TRBV29-1|TRBD1|TRBJ2-7|NA
TGCAGCGGTGGGACAGGCTCCTACGAGCAGTACTTC
CSGGTGSYEQYF
>TRBV5-6|TRBD1|TRBJ2-7|few
TGTGCCAGCATGGCCAGGGGGTACGAGCAGTACTTC
CASMARGYEQYF
>TRBV10-3|TRBD1|TRBJ2-5|few
TGTGCCATCAGTGAGGAGGGGGCCAGAGAGACCCAGTACTTC
CAISEEGARETQYF
>TRBV18|TRBD2|TRBJ2-7|NA
TGTGCCAGCTCCGTAGCGGGAACCTCCTACGAGCAGTACTTC
CASSVAGTSYEQYF
>TRBV19|NA|TRBJ2-6|few
TGTGCCAGTAGTAAGGCCAAAGGCTCTGGGGCCAACGTCCTGACTTTC
CASSKAKGSGANVLTF
>TRBV28|NA|TRBJ2-7|NA
TGTGCCAGCACCCTTGGGAGTCTCAACTACGAGCAGTACTTC
CASTLGSLNYEQYF
>TRBV5-1|TRBD2|TRBJ2-3|NA
TGCGCCAGCAGCCTCCTCATCCGGGACTATTCAGATACGCAGTATTTT
CASSLLIRDYSDTQYF
>TRBV27|NA|TRBJ2-5|NA
TGTGCCAGCAGTCCTCGATTCCAAGAGACCCAGTACTTC
CASSPRFQETQYF
>TRBV19|NA|TRBJ2-7|NA
TGTGCCAGTAGTATAGCTGGACCCTACGAGCAGTACTTC
CASSIAGPYEQYF
>TRBV28|TRBD2|TRBJ2-7|NA
TGTGCCAGCAGTTTTCTGGGCGGGAGGCCCCTCTACGAGCAGTACTTC
CASSFLGGRPLYEQYF
>TRBV25-1|TRBD1|TRBJ1-4|NA
TGTGCCAGCAGTGAATTGCGACAGGGGTCGACTAATGAAAAACTGTTTTTT
CASSELRQGSTNEKLFF
>TRBV10-2|TRBD1|TRBJ2-5|NA
TGCGCCAGCAGTGAAGGGACAGAACAAGAGACCCAGTACTTC
CASSEGTEQETQYF
>TRBV7-2|NA|TRBJ2-7|few
TGTGCCAGCAGCTTACGCCGTGGGACCTCCTACGAGCAGTACTTC
CASSLRRGTSYEQYF
>TRBV21-1|NA|TRBJ2-1|NA
TGTGCCAGCAACCCCAAGCAGGGGGCCAATGAGCAGTTCTTC
CASNPKQGANEQFF
>TRBV4-2|TRBD2|TRBJ2-2|NA
TGTGCCAGTGGCGGGAGGGCCCCCGGGGAGCTGTTTTTT
CASGGRAPGELFF
>TRBV28|NA|TRBJ2-7|few
TGTGCCACCCTCGAAGCGGGTCGGGCCTTCGAGCAGTACTTC
CATLEAGRAFEQYF
>TRBV6-6|TRBD2|TRBJ2-7|NA
TGTGCCAGCAGCCGTGGGACTAGCGGGAGGGCCCATTCGTCTACCTTC
CASSRGTSGRAHSSTF
>TRBV7-2|TRBD2|TRBJ2-2|NA
TGTGCCAGCAGCTTAGGCGTAGCGGGCGCCGGGGAGCTGTTTTTT
CASSLGVAGAGELFF
>TRBV28|TRBD1|TRBJ1-5|once
TGTGCCAGCAGTTTACCGACAGGGGGACAGCCCCAGCATTTT
CASSLPTGGQPQHF
>TRBV5-1|NA|TRBJ2-6|NA
TGCGCCAGCAGCTCACAGATACAGGGTTCTGGGGCCAACGTCCTGACTTTC
CASSSQIQGSGANVLTF
>TRBV7-9|NA|TRBJ1-4|few
TGTGCCAGCAGCACGGGACCGCAGAATGAAAAACTGTTTTTT
CASSTGPQNEKLFF
>TRBV7-9|TRBD2|TRBJ2-5|NA
TGCGCCAGCAGCCCGAGACTAGCGGGAGTAGAGACCCAGTACTTC
CASSPRLAGVETQYF
>TRBV23-1|NA|TRBJ2-7|NA
TGCGCCAGCACCAAACTCCACCTCGGCGAGCAGTACTTC
CASTKLHLGEQYF
>TRBV28|TRBD1|TRBJ2-6|few
TGTGCCAGCAAAAAATCAGGGGGCGCTGGGGCCAACGTCCTGACTTTC
CASKKSGGAGANVLTF
>TRBV9|NA|TRBJ2-1|few
TGTGCCAGCAGCGCCGGTAGGTACAATGAGCAGTTCTTC
CASSAGRYNEQFF
>TRBV2|TRBD1|TRBJ1-2|few
TGTGCCAGCAGTGGGCAGGGGGCGCTCTATGGCTACACCTTC
CASSGQGALYGYTF
>TRBV25-1|NA|TRBJ1-2|few
TGTGCCAGCAGTGCGGGGGCAAGGGGCTACACCTTC
CASSAGARGYTF
>TRBV5-6|TRBD1|TRBJ2-5|few
TGTGCCAGCAGCTTGAAGGGACAGGGGCACGTAGAGACCCAGTACTTC
CASSLKGQGHVETQYF
>TRBV11-2|NA|TRBJ1-1|NA
TGTGCCAGCAGCCAATTGCGCGGACACGCCACTGAAGCTTTCTTT
CASSQLRGHATEAFF
>TRBV2|NA|TRBJ1-4|NA
TGTGCCAGCAATGGGGACGGTAATGAAAAACTGTTTTTT
CASNGDGNEKLFF
>TRBV10-3|TRBD1|TRBJ1-5|few
TGTGCCATCAGAGAAGACAGGGAGTATCAGCCCCAGCATTTT
CAIREDREYQPQHF
>TRBV27|NA|TRBJ2-7|NA
TGTGCCAGCAGTTACTCCTACGAGCAGTACTTC
CASSYSYEQYF
>TRBV7-2|NA|TRBJ1-1|few
TGTGCCAGCAGCATGGTAATTCCAGACACTGAAGCTTTCTTT
CASSMVIPDTEAFF
>TRBV7-2|NA|TRBJ2-3|few
TGTGCCAGCAGCCAAGACTCCTGGGACTCCTACACAGATACGCAGTATTTT
CASSQDSWDSYTDTQYF